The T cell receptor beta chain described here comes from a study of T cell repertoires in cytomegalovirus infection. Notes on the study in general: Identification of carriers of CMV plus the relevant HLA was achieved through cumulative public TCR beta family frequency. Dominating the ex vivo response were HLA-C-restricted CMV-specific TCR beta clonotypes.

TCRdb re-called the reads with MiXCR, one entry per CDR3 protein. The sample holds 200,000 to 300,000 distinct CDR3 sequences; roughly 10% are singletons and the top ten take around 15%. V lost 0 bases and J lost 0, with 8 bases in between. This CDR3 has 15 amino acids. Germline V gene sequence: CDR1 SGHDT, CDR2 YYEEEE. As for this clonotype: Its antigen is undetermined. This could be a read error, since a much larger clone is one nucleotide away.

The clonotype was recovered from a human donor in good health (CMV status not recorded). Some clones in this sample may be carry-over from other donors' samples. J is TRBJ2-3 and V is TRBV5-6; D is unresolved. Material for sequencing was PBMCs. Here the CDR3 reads CASSLVVTSTDTQYF. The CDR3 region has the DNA TGTGCCAGCAGCTTGGTCGTTACTAGCACAGATACGCAGTATTTT.